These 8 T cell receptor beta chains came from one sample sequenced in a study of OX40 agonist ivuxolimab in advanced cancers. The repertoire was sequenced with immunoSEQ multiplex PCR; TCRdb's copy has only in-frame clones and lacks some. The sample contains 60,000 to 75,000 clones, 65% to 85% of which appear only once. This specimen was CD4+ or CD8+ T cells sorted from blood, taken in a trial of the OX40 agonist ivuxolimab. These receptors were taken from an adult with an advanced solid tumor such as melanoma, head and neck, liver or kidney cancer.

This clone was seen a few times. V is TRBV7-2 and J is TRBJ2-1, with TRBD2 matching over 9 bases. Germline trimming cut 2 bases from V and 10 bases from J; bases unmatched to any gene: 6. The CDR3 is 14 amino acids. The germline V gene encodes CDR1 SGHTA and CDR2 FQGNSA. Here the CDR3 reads CASSLIRSGGEQFF. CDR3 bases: TGTGCCAGCAGCTTAATTCGGAGCGGGGGGGAGCAGTTCTTC.

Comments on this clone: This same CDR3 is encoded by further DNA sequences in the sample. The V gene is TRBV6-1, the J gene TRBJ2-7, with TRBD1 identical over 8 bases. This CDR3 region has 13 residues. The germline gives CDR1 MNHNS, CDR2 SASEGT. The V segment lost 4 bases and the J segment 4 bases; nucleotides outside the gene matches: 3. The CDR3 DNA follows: TGTGCCAGCAGTGCAGGGGGCGGATACGAGCAGTACTTC. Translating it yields CASSAGGGYEQYF.

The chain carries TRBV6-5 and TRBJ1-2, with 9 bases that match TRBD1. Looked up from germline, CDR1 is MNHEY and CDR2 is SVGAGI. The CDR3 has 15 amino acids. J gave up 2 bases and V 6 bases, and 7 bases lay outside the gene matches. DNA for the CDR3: TGTGCCAGCAGAACGCCGGGACAGGGAAACTATGGCTACACCTTC. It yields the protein CASRTPGQGNYGYTF.

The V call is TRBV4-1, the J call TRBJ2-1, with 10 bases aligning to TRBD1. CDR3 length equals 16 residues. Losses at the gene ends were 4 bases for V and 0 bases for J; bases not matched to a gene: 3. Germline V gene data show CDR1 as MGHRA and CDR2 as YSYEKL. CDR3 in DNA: TGCGCCAGCAGCCCGGGACAGGGGAGCTCCTACAATGAGCAGTTCTTC. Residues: CASSPGQGSSYNEQFF.

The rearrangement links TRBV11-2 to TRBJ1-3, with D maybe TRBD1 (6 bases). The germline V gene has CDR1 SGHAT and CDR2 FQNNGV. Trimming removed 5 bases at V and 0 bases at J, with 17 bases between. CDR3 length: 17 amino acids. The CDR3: CASSLTRGFGSGNTIYF. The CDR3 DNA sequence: TGTGCCAGCAGCCTTACCAGGGGTTTCGGCTCTGGAAACACCATATATTTT.

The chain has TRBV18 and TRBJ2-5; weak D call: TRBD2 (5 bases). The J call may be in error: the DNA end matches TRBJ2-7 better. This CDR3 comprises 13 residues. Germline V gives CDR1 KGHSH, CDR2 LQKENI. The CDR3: CASSPRGPYEQYF. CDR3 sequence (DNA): TGTGCCAGCTCACCCCGAGGGCCCTACGAGCAGTACTTC.

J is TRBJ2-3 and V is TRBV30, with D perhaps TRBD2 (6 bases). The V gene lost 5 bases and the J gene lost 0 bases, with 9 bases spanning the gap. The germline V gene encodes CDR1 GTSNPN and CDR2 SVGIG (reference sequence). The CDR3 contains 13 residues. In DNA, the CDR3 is TGTGCCTGGGCGGGATTTAGCACAGATACGCAGTATTTT. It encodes CAWAGFSTDTQYF.

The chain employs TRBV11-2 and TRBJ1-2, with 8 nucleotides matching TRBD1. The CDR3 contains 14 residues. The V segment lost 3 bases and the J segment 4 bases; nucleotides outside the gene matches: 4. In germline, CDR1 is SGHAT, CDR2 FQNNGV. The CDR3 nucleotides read TGTGCCAGCAGCTTCCAGGGGGCGAGCTATGGCTACACCTTC. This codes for CASSFQGASYGYTF. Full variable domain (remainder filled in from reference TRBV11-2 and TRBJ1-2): EAGVAQSPRYKIIEKRQSVAFWCNPISGHATLYWYQQILGQGPKLLIQFQNNGVVDDSQLPKDRFSAERLKGVDSTLKIQPAKLEDSAVYLCASSFQGASYGYTFGSGTRLTVV.